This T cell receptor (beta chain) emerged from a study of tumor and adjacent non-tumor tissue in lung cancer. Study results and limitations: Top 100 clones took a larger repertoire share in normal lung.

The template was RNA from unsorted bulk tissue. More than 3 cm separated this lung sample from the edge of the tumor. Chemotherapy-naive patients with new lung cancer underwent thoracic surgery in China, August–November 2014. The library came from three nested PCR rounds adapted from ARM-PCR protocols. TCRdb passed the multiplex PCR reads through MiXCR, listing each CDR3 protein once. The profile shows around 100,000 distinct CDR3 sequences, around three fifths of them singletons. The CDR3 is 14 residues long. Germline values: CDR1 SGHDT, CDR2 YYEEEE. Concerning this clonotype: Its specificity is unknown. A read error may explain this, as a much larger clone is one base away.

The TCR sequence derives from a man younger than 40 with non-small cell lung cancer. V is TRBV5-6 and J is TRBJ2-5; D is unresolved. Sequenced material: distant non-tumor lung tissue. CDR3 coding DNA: TGTGCCAGCAGCTTGGGCAGCCGGATGGAGATCCAGTACTTC. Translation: CASSLGSRMEIQYF.